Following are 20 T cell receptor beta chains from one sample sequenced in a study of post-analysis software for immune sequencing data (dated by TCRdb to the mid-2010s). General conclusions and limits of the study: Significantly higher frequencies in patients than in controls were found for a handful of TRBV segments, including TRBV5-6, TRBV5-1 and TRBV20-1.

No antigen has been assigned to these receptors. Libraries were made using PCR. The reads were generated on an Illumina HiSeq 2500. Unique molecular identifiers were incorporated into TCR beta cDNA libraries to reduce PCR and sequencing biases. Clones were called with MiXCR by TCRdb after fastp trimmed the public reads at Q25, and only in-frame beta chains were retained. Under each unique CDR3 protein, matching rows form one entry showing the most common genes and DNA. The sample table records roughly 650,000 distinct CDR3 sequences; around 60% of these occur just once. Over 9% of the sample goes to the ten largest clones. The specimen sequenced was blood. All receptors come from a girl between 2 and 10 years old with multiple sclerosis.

The CDR3 is CASSDGTANTEAFF. CDR3 DNA sequence: TGTGCCAGCAGCGACGGGACAGCGAACACTGAAGCTTTCTTT. The gene calls are TRBV4-2 and TRBJ1-1, with 7 positions matching TRBD1. V lost 5 bases to trimming and J lost 1 base; unmatched junction nucleotides: 4. The CDR3 runs to 14 residues. Germline CDR1 is LGHNA and CDR2 is YNFKEQ.

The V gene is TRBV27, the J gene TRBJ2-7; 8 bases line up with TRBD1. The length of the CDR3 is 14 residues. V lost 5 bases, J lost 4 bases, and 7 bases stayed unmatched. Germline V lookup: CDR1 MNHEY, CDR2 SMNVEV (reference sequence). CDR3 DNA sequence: TGTGCCAGCAGTCCGACAGGGGTAGGGTACGAGCAGTACTTC. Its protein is CASSPTGVGYEQYF.

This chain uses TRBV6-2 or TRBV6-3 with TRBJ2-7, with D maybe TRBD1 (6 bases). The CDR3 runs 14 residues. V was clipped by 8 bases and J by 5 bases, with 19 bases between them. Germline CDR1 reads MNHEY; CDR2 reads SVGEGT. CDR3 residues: CASAAPQGSHEQYF. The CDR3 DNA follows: TGTGCCAGCGCGGCGCCGCAGGGGTCCCACGAGCAGTACTTC.

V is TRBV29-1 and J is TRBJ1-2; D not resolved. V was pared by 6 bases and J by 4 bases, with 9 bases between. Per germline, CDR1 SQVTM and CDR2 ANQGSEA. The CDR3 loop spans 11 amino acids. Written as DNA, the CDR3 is TGCAGCGTGCAAGATTCCTATGGCTACACCTTC. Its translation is CSVQDSYGYTF.

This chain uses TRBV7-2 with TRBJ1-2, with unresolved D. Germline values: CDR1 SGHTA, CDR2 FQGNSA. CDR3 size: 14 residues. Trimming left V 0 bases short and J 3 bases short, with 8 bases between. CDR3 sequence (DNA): TGTGCCAGCAGCTTAGCTTCCCAGTACTATGGCTACACCTTC. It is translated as CASSLASQYYGYTF.

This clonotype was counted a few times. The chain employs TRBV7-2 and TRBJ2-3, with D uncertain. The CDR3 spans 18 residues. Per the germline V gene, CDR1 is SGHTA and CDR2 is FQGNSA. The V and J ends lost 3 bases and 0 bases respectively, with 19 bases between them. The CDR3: CASSFVISSAGSTDTQYF. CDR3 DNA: TGTGCCAGCAGCTTCGTAATCTCGAGTGCAGGTAGCACAGATACGCAGTATTTT.

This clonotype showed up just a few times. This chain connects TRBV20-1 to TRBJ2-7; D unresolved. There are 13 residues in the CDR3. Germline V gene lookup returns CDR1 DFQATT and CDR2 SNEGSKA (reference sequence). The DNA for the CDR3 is TGCAGGGCCAATCTCCCGGCCTTAGGGGAGCAGTACTTC. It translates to CRANLPALGEQYF.

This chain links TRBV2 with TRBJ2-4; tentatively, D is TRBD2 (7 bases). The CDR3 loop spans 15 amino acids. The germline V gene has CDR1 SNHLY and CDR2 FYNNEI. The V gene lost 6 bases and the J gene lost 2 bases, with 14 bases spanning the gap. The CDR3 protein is CASSQGRGPKNIQYF. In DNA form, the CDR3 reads TGTGCCAGCAGCCAAGGGCGGGGGCCCAAAAACATTCAGTACTTC.

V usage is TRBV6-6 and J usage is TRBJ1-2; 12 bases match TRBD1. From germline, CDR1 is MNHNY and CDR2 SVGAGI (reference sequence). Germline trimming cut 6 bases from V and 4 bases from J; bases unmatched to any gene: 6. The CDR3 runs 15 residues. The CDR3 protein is CASSRGTGGVYGYTF. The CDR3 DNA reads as TGTGCCAGCAGCCGCGGGACAGGGGGCGTCTATGGCTACACCTTC.

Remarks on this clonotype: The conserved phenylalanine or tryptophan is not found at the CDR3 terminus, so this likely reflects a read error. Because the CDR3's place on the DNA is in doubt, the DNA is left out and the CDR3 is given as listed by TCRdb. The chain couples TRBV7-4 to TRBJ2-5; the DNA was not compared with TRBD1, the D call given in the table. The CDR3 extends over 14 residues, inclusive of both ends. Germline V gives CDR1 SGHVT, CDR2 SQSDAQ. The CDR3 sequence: CASSLAGKGRDPVL.

CDR3 region: CASRNPTGESQETQYF. CDR3 in DNA: TGTGCCAGCAGGAACCCTACGGGAGAGAGTCAAGAGACCCAGTACTTC. The chain couples TRBV2 to TRBJ2-5, with TRBD2 as a possible D gene (6 bases). The CDR3 is 16 residues long. V was cut by 6 bases and J by 2 bases, with 19 bases left in between. The germline V gene has CDR1 SNHLY and CDR2 FYNNEI.

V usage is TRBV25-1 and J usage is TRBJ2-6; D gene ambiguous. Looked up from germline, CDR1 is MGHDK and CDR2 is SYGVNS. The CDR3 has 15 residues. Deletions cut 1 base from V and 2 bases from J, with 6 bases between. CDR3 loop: CASSELGTGANVLTF. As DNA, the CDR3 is TGTGCCAGCAGTGAATTGGGAACTGGGGCCAACGTCCTGACTTTC.

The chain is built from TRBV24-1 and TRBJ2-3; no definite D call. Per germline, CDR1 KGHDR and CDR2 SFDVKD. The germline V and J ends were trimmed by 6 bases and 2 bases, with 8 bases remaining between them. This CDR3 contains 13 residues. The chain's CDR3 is CATSPANTDTQYF. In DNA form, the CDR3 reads TGTGCCACCAGTCCGGCCAACACAGATACGCAGTATTTT.

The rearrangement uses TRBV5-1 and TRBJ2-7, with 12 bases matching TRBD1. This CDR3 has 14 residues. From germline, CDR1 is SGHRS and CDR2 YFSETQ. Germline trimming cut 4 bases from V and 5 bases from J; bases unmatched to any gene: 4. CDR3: CASSPGTGGDEQYF. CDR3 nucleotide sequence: TGCGCCAGCAGCCCCGGGACAGGGGGCGACGAGCAGTACTTC. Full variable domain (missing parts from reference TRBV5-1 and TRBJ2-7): KAGVTQTPRYLIKTRGQQVTLSCSPISGHRSVSWYQQTPGQGLQFLFEYFSETQRNKGNFPGRFSGRQFSNSRSEMNVSTLELGDSALYLCASSPGTGGDEQYFGPGTRLTVT.

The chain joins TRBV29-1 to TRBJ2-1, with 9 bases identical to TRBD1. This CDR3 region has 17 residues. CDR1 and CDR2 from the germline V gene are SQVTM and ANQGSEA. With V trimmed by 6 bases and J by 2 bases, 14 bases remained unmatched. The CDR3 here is CSVPIDPDRGTYNEQFF. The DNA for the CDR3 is TGCAGCGTCCCTATCGACCCGGACAGGGGCACCTACAATGAGCAGTTCTTC.

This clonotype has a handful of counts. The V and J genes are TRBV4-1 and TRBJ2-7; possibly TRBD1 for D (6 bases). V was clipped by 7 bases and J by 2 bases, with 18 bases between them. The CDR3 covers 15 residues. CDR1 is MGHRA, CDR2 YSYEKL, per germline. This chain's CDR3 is CASTPEGVDPYEQYF. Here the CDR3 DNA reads TGCGCCAGCACGCCAGAGGGGGTAGACCCCTACGAGCAGTACTTC.

For the CDR3, the DNA is TGCGCCAGCAGTGAGTGGCGGAACTATGGCTACACCTTC. Its translation: CASSEWRNYGYTF. V usage is TRBV10-1 and J usage is TRBJ1-2; no reliable D call. V was shortened by 1 base and J by 2 bases, with 5 bases between the two germline ends. CDR1 is WNHNN, CDR2 SYGVQD, per germline (reference sequence). This CDR3 has 13 residues.

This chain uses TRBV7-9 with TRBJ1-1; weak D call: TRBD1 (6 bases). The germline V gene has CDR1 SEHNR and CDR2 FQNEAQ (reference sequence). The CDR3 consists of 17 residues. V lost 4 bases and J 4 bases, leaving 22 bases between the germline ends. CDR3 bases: TGTGCCAGCAGCTCCTCCGGGACACCCAAGAGGTCCACTGAAGCTTTCTTT. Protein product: CASSSSGTPKRSTEAFF.

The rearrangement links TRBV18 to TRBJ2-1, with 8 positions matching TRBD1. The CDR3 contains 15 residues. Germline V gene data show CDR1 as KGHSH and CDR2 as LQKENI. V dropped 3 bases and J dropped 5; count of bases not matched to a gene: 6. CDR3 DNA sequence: TGTGCCAGCTCACCGGGACAGGTAGCCAACAATGAGCAGTTCTTC. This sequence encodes CASSPGQVANNEQFF.

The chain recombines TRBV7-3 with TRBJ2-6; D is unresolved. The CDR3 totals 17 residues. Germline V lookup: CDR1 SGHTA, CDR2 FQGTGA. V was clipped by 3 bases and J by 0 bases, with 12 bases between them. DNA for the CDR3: TGTGCCAGCAGCTTGGGGAACCCGAGCTCTGGGGCCAACGTCCTGACTTTC. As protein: CASSLGNPSSGANVLTF.